This TCR beta chain derives from a study of human T cells and chemical hapten exposure. In its sample, this clonotype was seen many times. The time point: patch test 1, 2 weeks after DPC sensitization. The treatment is: therapeutic diphenylcyclopropenone sensitization with weekly scalp DPC. V was cut by 4 bases and J by 10 bases, with 15 bases left in between. CDR3 size: 13 residues. CDR1 is LGHDT, CDR2 YNNKEL, per germline (reference sequence). Unique molecular identifiers were affixed to discrete cDNA molecules within the library. In TCRdb, the RACE reads were re-called with MiXCR into one record per CDR3 protein. The sample shows fewer than 500,000 distinct CDR3 sequences, roughly 5% of them seen only once.

V usage is TRBV3-1 and J usage is TRBJ2-3, with a weak D call TRBD2 (6 bases). This specimen consisted of whole blood, obtained in connection with sensitization to the hapten diphenylcyclopropenone (DPC). This TCR was sampled from a woman in her 50s with alopecia areata. Some clones in this sample may be carry-over from other donors' samples. This CDR3 is CASSLTGSFAQYF. In nucleotides, the CDR3 is TGTGCCAGCAGCCTTACCGGGAGTTTCGCGCAGTATTTT.